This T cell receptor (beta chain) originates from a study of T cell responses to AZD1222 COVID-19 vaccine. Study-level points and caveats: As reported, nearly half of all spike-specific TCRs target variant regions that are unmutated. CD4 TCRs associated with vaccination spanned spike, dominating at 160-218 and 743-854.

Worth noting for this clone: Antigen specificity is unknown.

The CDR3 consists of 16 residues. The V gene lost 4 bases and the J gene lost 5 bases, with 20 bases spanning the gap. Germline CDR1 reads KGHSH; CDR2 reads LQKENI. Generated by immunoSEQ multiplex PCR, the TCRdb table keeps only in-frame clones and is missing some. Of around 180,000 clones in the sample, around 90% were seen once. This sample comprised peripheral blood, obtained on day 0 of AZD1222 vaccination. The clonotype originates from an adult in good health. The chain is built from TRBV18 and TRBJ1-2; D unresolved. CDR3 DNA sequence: TGTGCCAGCTCACTTCCTTGGACGGGATTAGGGTATGGCTACACCTTC. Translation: CASSLPWTGLGYGYTF.